The clone carrying this TCR beta chain was found once. Antigen unknown. This entry is derived from a study of CD8 T cells in Susac syndrome. The RNA input was roughly 0.45 to 1 ug, and it was reverse transcribed with random hexamers. By means of immunoSEQ multiplex PCR, TCR beta CDR3 spanning 54 Vbeta and 13 Jbeta underwent amplification. TCRdb re-derived calls from the immunoSEQ multiplex PCR reads in MiXCR, one entry per CDR3 protein. This table holds nearly 200,000 distinct CDR3 sequences, 90% to 95% found once. TCR beta from blood CD8+ and CD4+ T cells was sequenced. TEMRA cells were FACS-enriched, with CD8+ and CD4+ T cells isolated negatively. Findings and caveats of the study: The authors acknowledged that the study's TCR sequencing and HLA analysis involved relatively few individuals.

This CDR3 is 13 amino acids long. V was cut by 8 bases and J by 9 bases, with 17 bases left in between. Germline-derived CDR1 and CDR2 are SNHLY and FYNNEI. Specimen: CD4+ T cells from PBMCs. This clonotype was obtained from a human donor with multiple sclerosis. This chain links TRBV2 with TRBJ2-1, with D perhaps being TRBD1 or TRBD2 (5 bases each). CDR3 sequence reads: CASSGDQAREQFF. In DNA, the CDR3 is TGTGCCAGCTCCGGGGACCAAGCACGTGAGCAGTTCTTC.